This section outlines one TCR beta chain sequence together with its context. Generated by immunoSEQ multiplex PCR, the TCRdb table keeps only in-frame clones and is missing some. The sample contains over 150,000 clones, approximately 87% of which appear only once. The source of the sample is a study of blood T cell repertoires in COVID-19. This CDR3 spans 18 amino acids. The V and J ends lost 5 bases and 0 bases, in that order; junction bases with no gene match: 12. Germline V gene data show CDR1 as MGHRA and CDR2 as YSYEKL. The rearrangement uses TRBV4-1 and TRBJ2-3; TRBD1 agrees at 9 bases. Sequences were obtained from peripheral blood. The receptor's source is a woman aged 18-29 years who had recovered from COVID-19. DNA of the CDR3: TGCGCCAGCAGCGGGAGGACAGGGGCCCTCTCTAGCACAGATACGCAGTATTTT. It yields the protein CASSGRTGALSSTDTQYF.